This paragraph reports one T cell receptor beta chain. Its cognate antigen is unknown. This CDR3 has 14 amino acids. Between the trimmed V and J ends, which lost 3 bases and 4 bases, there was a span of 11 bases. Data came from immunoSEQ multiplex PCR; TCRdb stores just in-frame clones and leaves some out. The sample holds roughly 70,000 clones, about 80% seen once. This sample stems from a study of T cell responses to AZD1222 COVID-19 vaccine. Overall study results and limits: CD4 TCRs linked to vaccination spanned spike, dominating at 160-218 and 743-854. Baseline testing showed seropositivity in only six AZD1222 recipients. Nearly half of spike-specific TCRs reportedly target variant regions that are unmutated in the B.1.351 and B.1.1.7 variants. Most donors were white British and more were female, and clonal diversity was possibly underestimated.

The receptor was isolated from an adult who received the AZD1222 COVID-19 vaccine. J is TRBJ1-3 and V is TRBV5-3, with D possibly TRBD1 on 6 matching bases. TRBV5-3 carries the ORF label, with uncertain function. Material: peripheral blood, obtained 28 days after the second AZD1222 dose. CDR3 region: CARSYRGVGNTIYF. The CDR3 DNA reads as TGTGCCAGAAGCTATAGGGGGGTCGGAAACACCATATATTTT.